This TCR beta chain was identified in a study of response to subunit inactivated influenza vaccine. A few counts support this clonotype. V shed 3 bases and J shed 0 bases, with 14 bases lying between them. The germline V gene encodes CDR1 SGHTA and CDR2 FQGNSA. This CDR3 has 17 amino acids. TCRdb reanalysed the RT-PCR reads using MiXCR and keeps one entry per CDR3 protein. The sample carries around 480,000 distinct CDR3 sequences, roughly 9.7% recorded once. The TCR comes from a man aged 50 to 59 who received an inactivated influenza vaccine. The chain employs TRBV7-2 and TRBJ2-2, with D possibly being TRBD1 or TRBD2 (6 bases each). The sequenced sample was PBMCs from blood, obtained about 40 days after vaccination. CDR3 nucleotides: TGTGCCAGCAGCTTCTCCCGGGGGCGAGCGAACACCGGGGAGCTGTTTTTT. Residues: CASSFSRGRANTGELFF. Full variable domain (missing parts from reference TRBV7-2 and TRBJ2-2): GAGVSQSPSNKVTEKGKDVELRCDPISGHTALYWYRQSLGQGLEFLIYFQGNSAPDKSGLPSDRFSAERTGGSVSTLTIQRTQQEDSAVYLCASSFSRGRANTGELFFGEGSRLTVL.